The 25 T cell receptor beta chains reported below all come from one sample, sequenced in a study of blood T cell repertoires in COVID-19. Using immunoSEQ multiplex PCR, the repertoire was profiled, and TCRdb retains in-frame clones only, with some absent. The sample carries 400,000 or so clones, approximately 90% recorded once. Sequences were obtained from peripheral blood. The receptors derive from a woman between 40 and 55 years old with COVID-19, enrolled during active disease.

The chain recombines TRBV3-1 (or the pseudogene TRBV3-2) with TRBJ1-2; no clear D gene. Germline values: CDR1 LGHDT, CDR2 YNNKEL (reference sequence). The V gene lost 2 bases and the J gene lost 4 bases, with 8 bases spanning the gap. This CDR3 region has 13 residues. The CDR3 sequence is CASSQRTSYGYTF. In DNA, the CDR3 is TGTGCCAGCAGCCAAAGGACTTCCTATGGCTACACCTTC.

Concerning this clone itself: The sample carries other DNA sequences with the same CDR3. The chain recombines TRBV4-3 with TRBJ2-6; no definite D call. V was cut by 0 bases and J by 0 bases, with 6 bases left in between. This CDR3 contains 16 residues. CDR1 and CDR2 from the germline V gene are LGHNA and YSLEER. CDR3 nucleotides: TGCGCCAGCAGCCAAGATGGCCACTCTGGGGCCAACGTCCTGACTTTC. Its protein is CASSQDGHSGANVLTF.

CDR3 bases: TGTGCCAGCAGCCCTTACGGACTAGCGGGAGCTCCCTCCTACAATGAGCAGTTCTTC. Its protein product is CASSPYGLAGAPSYNEQFF. This chain links TRBV11-2 with TRBJ2-1; the match to TRBD2 covers 13 bases. Germline V lookup: CDR1 SGHAT, CDR2 FQNNGV. The CDR3 loop spans 19 amino acids. Trimming at V came to 5 bases and at J to 0 bases, leaving 10 bases not matched to a gene.

The chain joins TRBV28 to TRBJ1-3; a weak D match, TRBD1 (5 bases). V lost 6 bases to trimming and J lost 0 bases, with 21 bases between them. Germline values: CDR1 MDHEN, CDR2 SYDVKM. The CDR3 has 18 amino acids. The CDR3 coding sequence is TGTGCCAGCAGACCCGACCACGGGACTGCCGCCTCTGGAAACACCATATATTTT. It is translated as CASRPDHGTAASGNTIYF.

This clone was counted many times. The chain recombines TRBV6-4 with TRBJ2-2; 9 bases map to TRBD1. Trimming cost V 3 bases and J 3 bases; bases outside gene matches: 5. The CDR3 consists of 16 residues. Germline CDR1 reads MRHNA; CDR2 reads SNTAGT. The CDR3 loop reads CASSERTGDDTGELFF. CDR3 in DNA: TGTGCCAGCAGTGAGAGGACAGGGGATGACACCGGGGAGCTGTTTTTT.

The chain is built from TRBV7-6 and TRBJ2-2; 12 nucleotides align to TRBD2. The CDR3 contains 16 residues. The J segment lost 5 bases and the V segment lost 1 base, leaving 2 bases of the junction unmatched. Per the germline V gene, CDR1 is SGHVS and CDR2 is FNYEAQ. This chain's CDR3 is CASSLGTSGTTGELFF. CDR3 coding DNA: TGTGCCAGCAGCTTAGGGACTAGCGGGACGACCGGGGAGCTGTTTTTT.

The chain uses TRBV14 and TRBJ1-2; TRBD1 is a possible D gene (5 bases). The germline CDR1 and CDR2 sequences are SGHDN and FVKESK. This CDR3 region has 16 residues. V lost 1 base, J lost 8 bases, and 20 bases lay in between. The CDR3 reads CASSQAFGGGARGYTF. CDR3 DNA sequence: TGTGCCAGCAGCCAAGCTTTCGGCGGGGGAGCCAGAGGCTACACCTTC.

The chain uses TRBV10-1 and TRBJ2-1; possibly TRBD2 for D (7 bases). CDR3 length: 14 residues. Trimming removed 6 bases from V and 4 bases from J, with 13 bases in between. Germline CDR1 is WNHNN and CDR2 is SYGVQD (reference sequence). CDR3 in amino acids: CASRGGDKYNEQFF. CDR3 nucleotides: TGCGCCAGCAGGGGGGGGGACAAGTACAATGAGCAGTTCTTC.

The V call is TRBV4-1, the J call TRBJ1-3; no clear D. Germline V gene sequence: CDR1 MGHRA, CDR2 YSYEKL. This CDR3 is built from 16 residues. The V end lost 3 bases, the J end lost 1 base, and 13 bases lay between the germline ends. CDR3 region: CASSHHSHGSGNTIYF. The CDR3 DNA reads as TGCGCCAGCAGCCACCACTCTCACGGGTCTGGAAACACCATATATTTT.

The chain combines TRBV28 with TRBJ2-1; TRBD1 matches 7 bases. The V gene end was trimmed by 4 bases and the J gene end by 4 bases; junction bases not matched to a gene: 7. The length of the CDR3 is 15 residues. The germline V gene encodes CDR1 MDHEN and CDR2 SYDVKM. This chain's CDR3 is CASSSYRGWYNEQFF. CDR3 DNA sequence: TGTGCCAGCAGTTCCTACAGGGGATGGTACAATGAGCAGTTCTTC.

The V gene is TRBV30, the J gene TRBJ1-4; 7 bases are shared with TRBD1. Germline assignment: CDR1 GTSNPN and CDR2 SVGIG (reference sequence). The CDR3 is 15 residues long. Trimming at V came to 3 bases and at J to 1 base, leaving 5 bases not matched to a gene. The CDR3 DNA reads as TGTGCCTGGAGGGAACGACAGGGAACTAATGAAAAACTGTTTTTT. It codes for CAWRERQGTNEKLFF.

J is TRBJ2-1 and V is TRBV29-1, with 11 bases fitting TRBD2. The CDR3 totals 14 residues. Germline V lookup: CDR1 SQVTM, CDR2 ANQGSEA. Trimming at V came to 7 bases and at J to 6 bases, leaving 8 bases not matched to a gene. As DNA, the CDR3 is TGCAGCGGTCCTGGGACTAGCGGATCCAATGAGCAGTTCTTC. Protein product: CSGPGTSGSNEQFF.

The V gene is TRBV18, the J gene TRBJ1-6; TRBD1 agrees at 8 bases. The germline gives CDR1 KGHSH, CDR2 LQKENI. The V and J ends lost 6 bases and 6 bases, in that order; junction bases with no gene match: 7. The length of the CDR3 is 15 residues. This CDR3 is CASSRPTGGNSPLHF. The CDR3 coding sequence is TGTGCCAGCTCCCGCCCTACAGGGGGTAATTCACCCCTCCACTTT.

This chain connects TRBV7-2 to TRBJ1-4; 7 nucleotides agree with TRBD1. The CDR3 spans 16 residues. Germline trimming cut 4 bases from V and 8 bases from J; bases unmatched to any gene: 13. Germline CDR1 is SGHTA and CDR2 is FQGNSA. In DNA, the CDR3 is TGTGCCAGCAGCTCTTCATACAGGGGAATTTCAGAAAAACTGTTTTTT. Residues: CASSSSYRGISEKLFF.

This chain connects TRBV11-2 to TRBJ2-1, with 10 nucleotides matching TRBD1. CDR3 length equals 14 residues. CDR1 is SGHAT, CDR2 FQNNGV, per germline. The CDR3 DNA follows: TGTGCTTCGACGGGACAGGGGATTAGAAATGAGCAGTTCTTC. Its translation: CASTGQGIRNEQFF.

The chain has TRBV7-9 and TRBJ2-4, with 16 nucleotides matching TRBD2. Germline lookup yields CDR1 SEHNR and CDR2 FQNEAQ (reference sequence). J gave up 14 bases and V 0 bases, and 4 bases lay outside the gene matches. This CDR3 spans 15 amino acids. The CDR3, as DNA: TGTGCCAGCAGCTTAGCGGGGACTAGCGGGAGGGGGAAGTACTTC. Its translation: CASSLAGTSGRGKYF.

The chain couples TRBV15 to TRBJ2-7; 8 bases fit TRBD2. In germline, CDR1 is LNHNV, CDR2 YYDKDF (reference sequence). The CDR3 spans 13 residues. Trimming cost V 5 bases and J 7 bases; bases outside gene matches: 7. In nucleotides, the CDR3 is TGTGCCACCAGCGGGACTAGGGGCGGGGAGCAGTACTTC. This sequence encodes CATSGTRGGEQYF. Variable domain in full (rest from reference TRBV15 and TRBJ2-7): DAMVIQNPRYQVTQFGKPVTLSCSQTLNHNVMYWYQQKSSQAPKLLFHYYDKDFNNEADTPDNFQSRRPNTSFCFLDIRSPGLGDTAMYLCATSGTRGGEQYFGPGTRLTVT.

Here the CDR3 DNA reads TGTGCCAGCAGCCCTGAGACTCATTCACCCCTCCACTTT. Translated, it gives CASSPETHSPLHF. J is TRBJ1-6 and V is TRBV12-3 or TRBV12-4, with no clear D. V shed 6 bases and J shed 8 bases, with 11 bases lying between them. This CDR3 region has 13 residues.

Details on this clone: At the DNA level, this CDR3 is encoded by other sequences in the same sample as well. V gene TRBV28 combines with J gene TRBJ1-5; the D is unclear. V dropped 4 bases and J dropped 6 bases, with 7 bases sitting between them. In germline, CDR1 is MDHEN, CDR2 SYDVKM. This CDR3 spans 12 amino acids. CDR3 protein: CASSSTGQPQHF. CDR3 sequence (DNA): TGTGCCAGCAGTTCAACCGGTCAGCCCCAGCATTTT.

The V and J genes are TRBV15 and TRBJ2-7; D possibly corresponds to TRBD2 (6 bases). The CDR3 is 15 amino acids. V was trimmed by 5 bases and J by 0 bases, leaving 14 bases between them. Germline loops: CDR1 LNHNV, CDR2 YYDKDF (reference sequence). CDR3: CATSRGTSSSYEQYF. DNA of the CDR3: TGTGCCACCAGCCGCGGGACTTCGAGCTCCTACGAGCAGTACTTC.

V and J are TRBV4-3 and TRBJ1-4; 10 bases map to TRBD1. Germline CDR1 is LGHNA and CDR2 is YSLEER. Trimming cost V 1 base and J 8 bases; bases outside gene matches: 4. The CDR3 is 15 amino acids. CDR3 coding DNA: TGCGCCAGCAGCCAAGGGGGGACAGGGGACGAAAAACTGTTTTTT. This sequence encodes CASSQGGTGDEKLFF.

This clone has a handful of counts. The chain links TRBV3-1 (or the pseudogene TRBV3-2) to TRBJ2-7; D remains ambiguous. The germline CDR1 and CDR2 sequences are LGHDT and YNNKEL (reference sequence). The CDR3 loop spans 12 amino acids. Trimming shortened V by 0 bases and J by 2 bases, and 2 bases separated the two germline ends. In DNA, the CDR3 is TGTGCCAGCAGCCAAGACACCTACGAGCAGTACTTC. Translated, it gives CASSQDTYEQYF.

On this clone: One junction end does not reproduce the germline sequence, and a read error may be involved. The chain uses TRBV2 and TRBJ2-2; a weak D match, TRBD1 (6 bases). Germline V lookup: CDR1 SNHLY, CDR2 FYNNEI. This CDR3 contains 14 residues. The CDR3 coding sequence is TGTGCCGGCAGACTAAACAGGGACACCGGGGAGCTGTTTTTT. It specifies CAGRLNRDTGELFF.

The CDR3, as DNA: TGTGCCAGCTCACCTACAGGGAAGGGTGCCGGGGAGCTGTTTTTT. It encodes CASSPTGKGAGELFF. J is TRBJ2-2 and V is TRBV18; D might be TRBD1 (6 bases). V shed 3 bases and J shed 6 bases, with 14 bases lying between them. This CDR3 is built from 15 residues. The germline V gene has CDR1 KGHSH and CDR2 LQKENI. Variable domain in full (rest from reference TRBV18 and TRBJ2-2): NAGVMQNPRHLVRRRGQEARLRCSPMKGHSHVYWYRQLPEEGLKFMVYLQKENIIDESGMPKERFSAEFPKEGPSILRIQQVVRGDSAAYFCASSPTGKGAGELFFGEGSRLTVL.

The V and J genes are TRBV27 and TRBJ1-4, with TRBD1 matching over 8 bases. The V segment lost 7 bases and the J segment 8 bases; nucleotides outside the gene matches: 12. The CDR3 contains 15 residues. CDR1 is MNHEY, CDR2 SMNVEV, per germline (reference sequence). CDR3 loop: CASKPRTGWSEKLFF. The DNA of the CDR3 is TGTGCCAGCAAACCCAGGACAGGGTGGAGCGAAAAACTGTTTTTT. Drawing the rest from reference TRBV27 and TRBJ1-4, the complete variable domain is EAQVTQNPRYLITVTGKKLTVTCSQNMNHEYMSWYRQDPGLGLRQIYYSMNVEVTDKGDVPEGYKVSRKEKRNFPLILESPSPNQTSLYFCASKPRTGWSEKLFFGSGTQLSVL.